Following are 20 T cell receptor beta chains from one sample sequenced in a study of cytomegalovirus exposure and HLA in healthy donors. Primers for the PCR totalled 60 Vbeta and 13 Jbeta. Data came from immunoSEQ multiplex PCR; TCRdb stores just in-frame clones and leaves some out. This listing includes around 200,000 clones. The specimen sequenced was PBMCs. The source of these receptors is a woman aged 18-29 years in good health and CMV-seropositive.

The rearrangement joins TRBV10-3 to TRBJ2-7, with D possibly TRBD2 on 5 matching bases. The CDR3 spans 12 residues. Trimming pared 4 bases from V and 8 bases from J, leaving 12 bases between. The germline V gene has CDR1 ENHRY and CDR2 SYGVKD. The CDR3 DNA sequence: TGTGCCATCAGTGCGTCTAGCAGCCAGCAGTACTTC. This sequence encodes CAISASSSQQYF.

J is TRBJ2-5 and V is TRBV25-1; no clear D gene. The J call could be wrong; TRBJ2-7 is a better fit for the DNA end. Germline CDR1 is MGHDK and CDR2 is SYGVNS. CDR3 length: 14 amino acids. The CDR3 is CASSPSPDTYEQYF. The CDR3 DNA reads TGTGCCAGCAGTCCCTCCCCTGACACCTACGAGCAGTACTTC.

The rearrangement joins TRBV21-1 to TRBJ1-2; the DNA was not used to check the table's D call, TRBD1. TRBV21-1 is classified as a pseudogene. This CDR3 comprises 16 residues. The CDR3 bases are TGTGCCAGCAGCAAAGGTCGGACAGGGTTTCCCTATGGCTACACCTTC. Residues: CASSKGRTGFPYGYTF.

The chain employs TRBV19 and TRBJ2-4; 14 positions agree with TRBD2. The CDR3 length is 18 residues. V gave up 6 bases and J gave up 2 bases; unmatched junction bases: 9. Germline V lookup: CDR1 LNHDA, CDR2 SQIVND (reference sequence). As DNA, the CDR3 is TGTGCCAGTAGCCCGGGACTAGCGGGAGCGTTAACCAAAAACATTCAGTACTTC. It specifies CASSPGLAGALTKNIQYF. The full variable domain, completed using reference TRBV19 and TRBJ2-4, is DGGITQSPKYLFRKEGQNVTLSCEQNLNHDAMYWYRQDPGQGLRLIYYSQIVNDFQKGDIAEGYSVSREKKESFPLTVTSAQKNPTAFYLCASSPGLAGALTKNIQYFGAGTRLSVL.

The chain uses TRBV15 and TRBJ2-7, with D tentatively TRBD2 (5 bases). V gave up 1 base and J gave up 6 bases, with 16 bases separating them. The CDR3 loop spans 15 amino acids. Germline V gene lookup returns CDR1 LNHNV and CDR2 YYDKDF (reference sequence). The CDR3 is CATSRGGTSESEQYF. CDR3 coding DNA: TGTGCCACCAGCAGAGGAGGCACTAGTGAGTCCGAGCAGTACTTC. Together with reference TRBV15 and TRBJ2-7, the CDR3 gives the full variable domain: DAMVIQNPRYQVTQFGKPVTLSCSQTLNHNVMYWYQQKSSQAPKLLFHYYDKDFNNEADTPDNFQSRRPNTSFCFLDIRSPGLGDTAMYLCATSRGGTSESEQYFGPGTRLTVT.

The rearrangement uses TRBV5-1 and TRBJ1-1; possibly TRBD1 for D (5 bases). This CDR3 comprises 12 residues. Trimming shortened V by 8 bases and J by 5 bases, and 13 bases separated the two germline ends. Germline assignment: CDR1 SGHRS and CDR2 YFSETQ. DNA of the CDR3: TGCGCCAGTTCAGGTCGGGGGACTGAAGCTTTCTTT. Translated, it gives CASSGRGTEAFF.

This chain uses TRBV11-2 with TRBJ2-1; 9 bases agree with TRBD2. This CDR3 region has 14 residues. The junction had 9 bases not matched to a gene; V was cut back by 5 bases and J by 10 bases. CDR1 is SGHAT, CDR2 FQNNGV, per germline. The chain's CDR3 is CASSPLGGRAEQFF. The CDR3 DNA is TGTGCCAGCAGCCCTCTGGGCGGGAGGGCCGAGCAGTTCTTC.

As DNA, the CDR3 is TGTGCCAGCAGTGGACAGGGGGCAAGCACAGATACGCAGTATTTT. Amino acids: CASSGQGASTDTQYF. The V and J genes are TRBV2 and TRBJ2-3, with 10 nucleotides matching TRBD1. This CDR3 has 15 amino acids. Trimming cost V 4 bases and J 0 bases; bases outside gene matches: 1. The germline CDR1 and CDR2 sequences are SNHLY and FYNNEI. The full variable domain, with the rest looked up from reference TRBV2 and TRBJ2-3, is EPEVTQTPSHQVTQMGQEVILRCVPISNHLYFYWYRQILGQKVEFLVSFYNNEISEKSEIFDDQFSVERPDGSNFTLKIRSTKLEDSAMYFCASSGQGASTDTQYFGPGTRLTVL.

The rearrangement uses TRBV6-5 and TRBJ1-2; possibly TRBD1 for D (6 bases). Per germline, CDR1 MNHEY and CDR2 SVGAGI. V lost 6 bases, J lost 3 bases, and 17 bases lay in between. The CDR3 totals 15 residues. The CDR3 nucleotides are TGTGCCAGCAGGCCCGAGGGGGGGGCAGACTATGGCTACACCTTC. Residues: CASRPEGGADYGYTF.

The CDR3 bases are TGTGCCAGCAGACCGGGACTAGCGGTCACAGATACGCAGTATTTT. It codes for CASRPGLAVTDTQYF. V and J are TRBV7-2 and TRBJ2-3, with 11 bases aligning to TRBD2. Germline V gene data show CDR1 as SGHTA and CDR2 as FQGNSA. The CDR3 has 15 amino acids. The ends lost 6 bases at V and 2 bases at J; junction bases unmatched: 4.

The CDR3 region is CASSESTRGRANEQFF. DNA for the CDR3: TGCGCCAGCAGTGAGTCGACTCGCGGGAGGGCCAATGAGCAGTTCTTC. The chain is built from TRBV10-1 and TRBJ2-1, with 9 bases fitting TRBD2. Germline CDR1 WNHNN, CDR2 SYGVQD (reference sequence). The junction had 6 bases not matched to a gene; V was cut back by 0 bases and J by 6 bases. The CDR3 extends over 16 amino acids.

This CDR3 reads CASRELAGAFNEQFF. The CDR3 nucleotides read TGTGCCAGCAGGGAACTAGCGGGAGCTTTCAATGAGCAGTTCTTC. The gene calls are TRBV6-1 and TRBJ2-1; TRBD2 agrees at 11 bases. Per germline, CDR1 MNHNS and CDR2 SASEGT. This CDR3 has 15 residues. Trimming at V came to 6 bases and at J to 6 bases, leaving 7 bases not matched to a gene.

The chain couples TRBV2 to TRBJ2-1; no clear D. Germline CDR1 SNHLY, CDR2 FYNNEI. This CDR3 is 13 amino acids long. V was trimmed by 3 bases and J by 4 bases, leaving 7 bases between them. The chain's CDR3 is CASSDATYNEQFF. CDR3 sequence (DNA): TGTGCCAGCAGTGACGCGACATACAATGAGCAGTTCTTC.

Note on this clone: At one of its ends the junction is not consistent with the germline gene, which may arise from a read error. This CDR3 is CASNQSGQGFDSNQPQHF. The CDR3, as DNA: TGTGCCAGCAACCAATCGGGACAGGGTTTTGACAGCAATCAGCCCCAGCATTTT. The chain recombines TRBV4-2 with TRBJ1-5; TRBD1 aligns across 9 bases. The V gene's germline CDR1 is LGHNA and CDR2 YNFKEQ. The CDR3 covers 18 residues.

V is TRBV7-2 and J is TRBJ2-1, with 9 bases matching TRBD2. J lost 10 bases, V lost 4 bases, and 5 bases had no gene match. Germline lookup yields CDR1 SGHTA and CDR2 FQGNSA. The CDR3 length is 13 residues. CDR3 protein: CASSYTSGWEQFF. The CDR3 DNA reads as TGTGCCAGCAGCTACACTAGCGGGTGGGAGCAGTTCTTC. The full variable domain, with the rest looked up from reference TRBV7-2 and TRBJ2-1, is GAGVSQSPSNKVTEKGKDVELRCDPISGHTALYWYRQSLGQGLEFLIYFQGNSAPDKSGLPSDRFSAERTGGSVSTLTIQRTQQEDSAVYLCASSYTSGWEQFFGPGTRLTVL.

V gene TRBV2 combines with J gene TRBJ1-3; D possibly corresponds to TRBD1 (5 bases). The V end was cut by 2 bases, the J end by 0 bases, with 8 bases between. Germline V gene data show CDR1 as SNHLY and CDR2 as FYNNEI. The CDR3 is 15 amino acids. CDR3 residues: CASSERGGSGNTIYF. The DNA for the CDR3 is TGTGCCAGCAGTGAAAGGGGAGGCTCTGGAAACACCATATATTTT.

The chain links TRBV5-1 to TRBJ1-3; a weak D match, TRBD1 (5 bases). V was pared by 3 bases and J by 3 bases, with 7 bases between. The CDR3 is made up of 13 amino acids. The V gene's germline CDR1 is SGHRS and CDR2 YFSETQ. CDR3 DNA sequence: TGCGCCAGCAGCTCGGGACTTGGAAACACCATATATTTT. This translates into CASSSGLGNTIYF.

This chain connects TRBV23-1 to TRBJ1-4, with 7 bases lining up with TRBD1. TRBV23-1 is labeled an ORF, and its function is uncertain. The CDR3 consists of 16 residues. Unmatched junction bases numbered 6, after V lost 3 bases and J lost 2 bases. The CDR3 DNA sequence: TGCGCCAGCAGTCATTCACAGGGGCGGACTAATGAAAAACTGTTTTTT. Its translation is CASSHSQGRTNEKLFF.

The CDR3 is CASSFGVGNEQFF. As DNA, the CDR3 is TGTGCCAGCAGCTTCGGGGTAGGCAATGAGCAGTTCTTC. V and J are TRBV7-2 and TRBJ2-1; perhaps TRBD2 as D (5 bases). The CDR3 has 13 amino acids. Germline V CDR1 and CDR2: SGHTA, FQGNSA. Trimming shortened V by 3 bases and J by 6 bases, and 9 bases separated the two germline ends. The whole variable domain, filled in from reference TRBV7-2 and TRBJ2-1, reads GAGVSQSPSNKVTEKGKDVELRCDPISGHTALYWYRQSLGQGLEFLIYFQGNSAPDKSGLPSDRFSAERTGGSVSTLTIQRTQQEDSAVYLCASSFGVGNEQFFGPGTRLTVL.

V is TRBV5-6 and J is TRBJ2-1; possible D gene TRBD2, 6 bases. Germline-derived CDR1 and CDR2 are SGHDT and YYEEEE. V shed 4 bases and J shed 6 bases, with 11 bases lying between them. The CDR3 consists of 13 residues. The CDR3 DNA is TGTGCCAGCAGCGTGGACTACTTCAATGAGCAGTTCTTC. It yields the protein CASSVDYFNEQFF.